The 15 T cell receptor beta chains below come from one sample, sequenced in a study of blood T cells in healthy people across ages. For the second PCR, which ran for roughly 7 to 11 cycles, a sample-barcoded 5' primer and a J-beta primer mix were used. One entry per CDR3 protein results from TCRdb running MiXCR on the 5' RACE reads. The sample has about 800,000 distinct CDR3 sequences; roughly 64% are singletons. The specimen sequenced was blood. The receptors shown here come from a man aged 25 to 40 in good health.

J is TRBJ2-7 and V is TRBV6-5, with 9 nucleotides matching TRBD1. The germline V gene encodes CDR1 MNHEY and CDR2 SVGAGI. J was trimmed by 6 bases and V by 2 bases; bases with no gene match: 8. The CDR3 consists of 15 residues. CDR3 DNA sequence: TGTGCCAGCAGTTACGGTGGACAGGGGAAGAGCGAGCAGTACTTC. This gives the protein CASSYGGQGKSEQYF.

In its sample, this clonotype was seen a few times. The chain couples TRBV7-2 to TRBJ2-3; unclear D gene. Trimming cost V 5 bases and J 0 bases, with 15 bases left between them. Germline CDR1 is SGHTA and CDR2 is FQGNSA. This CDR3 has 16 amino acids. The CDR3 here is CASSRHLSPSTDTQYF. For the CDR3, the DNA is TGTGCCAGCAGCCGCCACTTGTCACCTAGCACAGATACGCAGTATTTT.

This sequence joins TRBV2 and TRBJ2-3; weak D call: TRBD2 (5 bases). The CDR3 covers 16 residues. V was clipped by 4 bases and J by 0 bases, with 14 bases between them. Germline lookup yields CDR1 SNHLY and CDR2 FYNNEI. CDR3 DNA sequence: TGTGCCAGCAGTGGAGATGGCGGGCCTAGCACAGATACGCAGTATTTT. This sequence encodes CASSGDGGPSTDTQYF.

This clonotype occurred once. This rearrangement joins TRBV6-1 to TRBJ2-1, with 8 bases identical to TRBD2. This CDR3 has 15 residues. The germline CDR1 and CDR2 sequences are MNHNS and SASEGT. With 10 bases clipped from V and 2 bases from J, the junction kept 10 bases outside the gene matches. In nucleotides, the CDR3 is TGTGCCATCTCCCCCCGCGGGGGGACCTACAATGAGCAGTTCTTC. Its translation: CAISPRGGTYNEQFF.

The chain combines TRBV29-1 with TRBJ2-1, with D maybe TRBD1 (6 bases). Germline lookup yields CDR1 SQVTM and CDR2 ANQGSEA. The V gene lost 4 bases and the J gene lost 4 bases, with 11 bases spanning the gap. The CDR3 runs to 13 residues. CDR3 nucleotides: TGCAGCGTTGGGACAGCGAGATACAATGAGCAGTTCTTC. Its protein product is CSVGTARYNEQFF.

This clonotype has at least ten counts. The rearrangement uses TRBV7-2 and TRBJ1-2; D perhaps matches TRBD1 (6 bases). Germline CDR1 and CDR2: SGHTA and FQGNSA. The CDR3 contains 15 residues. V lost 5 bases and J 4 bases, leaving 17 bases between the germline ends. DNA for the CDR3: TGTGCCAGCAGCACTACCGGGACAACGGTCTATGGCTACACCTTC. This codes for CASSTTGTTVYGYTF.

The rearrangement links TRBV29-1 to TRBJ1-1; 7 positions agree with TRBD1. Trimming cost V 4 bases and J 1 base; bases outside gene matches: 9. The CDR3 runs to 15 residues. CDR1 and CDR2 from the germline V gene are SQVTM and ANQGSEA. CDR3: CSVGNRGRGNTEAFF. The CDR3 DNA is TGCAGCGTTGGAAACAGGGGCCGGGGGAACACTGAAGCTTTCTTT.

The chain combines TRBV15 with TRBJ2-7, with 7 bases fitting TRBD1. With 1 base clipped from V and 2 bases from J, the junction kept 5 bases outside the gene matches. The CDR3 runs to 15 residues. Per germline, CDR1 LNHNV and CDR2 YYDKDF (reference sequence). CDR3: CATSRGQGVTYEQYF. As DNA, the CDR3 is TGTGCCACCAGCAGAGGACAGGGAGTTACCTACGAGCAGTACTTC.

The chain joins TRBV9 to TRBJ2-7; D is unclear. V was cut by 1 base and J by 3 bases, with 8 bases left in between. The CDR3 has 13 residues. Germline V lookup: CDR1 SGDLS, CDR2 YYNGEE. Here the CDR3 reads CASSVTPDYEQYF. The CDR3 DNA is TGTGCCAGCAGCGTAACACCTGACTACGAGCAGTACTTC. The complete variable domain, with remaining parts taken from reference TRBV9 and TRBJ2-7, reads DSGVTQTPKHLITATGQRVTLRCSPRSGDLSVYWYQQSLDQGLQFLIQYYNGEERAKGNILERFSAQQFPDLHSELNLSSLELGDSALYFCASSVTPDYEQYFGPGTRLTVT.

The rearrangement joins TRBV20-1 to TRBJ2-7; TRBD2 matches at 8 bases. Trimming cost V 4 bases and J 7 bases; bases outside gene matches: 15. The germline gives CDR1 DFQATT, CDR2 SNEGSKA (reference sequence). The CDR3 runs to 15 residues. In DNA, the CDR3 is TGCAGTGCTATGGATGGCGGGGGGCACTACAATGAGCAGTACTTC. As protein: CSAMDGGGHYNEQYF.

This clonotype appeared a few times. CDR3 nucleotide sequence: TGTGCCAGCAGTTACGGACGGAGCTCCTACGAGCAGTACTTC. The encoded protein is CASSYGRSSYEQYF. The V and J genes are TRBV6-2 or TRBV6-3 and TRBJ2-7; no clear D gene. Germline V gene lookup returns CDR1 MNHEY and CDR2 SVGEGT. Trimming removed 2 bases from V and 0 bases from J, with 8 bases in between. The CDR3 totals 14 residues.

CDR3 coding DNA: TGCGCCAGCAGCTTGTTTGAGGGGGGGATCTACAATGAGCAGTTCTTC. Its protein is CASSLFEGGIYNEQFF. The V and J genes are TRBV5-1 and TRBJ2-1; D might be TRBD2 (7 bases). Germline values: CDR1 SGHRS, CDR2 YFSETQ. The CDR3 is 16 amino acids. Trimming shortened V by 1 base and J by 3 bases, and 14 bases separated the two germline ends.

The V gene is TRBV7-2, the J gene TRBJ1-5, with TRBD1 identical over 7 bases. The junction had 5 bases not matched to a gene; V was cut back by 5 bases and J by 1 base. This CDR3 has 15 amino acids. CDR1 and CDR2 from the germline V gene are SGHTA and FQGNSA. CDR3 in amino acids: CASSPDRASNQPQHF. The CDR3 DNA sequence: TGTGCCAGCAGCCCCGACAGGGCGAGCAATCAGCCCCAGCATTTT.

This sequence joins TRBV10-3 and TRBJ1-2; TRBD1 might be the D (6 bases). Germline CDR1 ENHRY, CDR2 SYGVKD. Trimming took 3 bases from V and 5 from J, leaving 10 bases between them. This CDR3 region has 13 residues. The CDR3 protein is CAISEGGGYGYTF. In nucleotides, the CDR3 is TGTGCCATCAGTGAAGGGGGGGGATATGGCTACACCTTC.

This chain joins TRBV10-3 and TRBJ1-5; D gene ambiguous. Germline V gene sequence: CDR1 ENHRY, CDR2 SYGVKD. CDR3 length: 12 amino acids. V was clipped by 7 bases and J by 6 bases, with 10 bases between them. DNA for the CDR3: TGTGCCATCAATAACGAGGGTCAGCCCCAGCATTTT. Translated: CAINNEGQPQHF.